This T cell receptor beta chain was recovered during a study of long-term antiretroviral therapy in people with HIV. Study background: It was about a decade before the 2015 immediate-ART recommendation that the earliest samples were taken.

Treatment for every participant with HIV took place in the United States. The count of this clone is one. Antigen: not known. The study, taken as a whole, reports: Pre-ART-expanded clones dominated the repertoire at all time points. When set beside controls, HIV repertoires had CDR3 length ranges that were narrower.

Trimming at V came to 0 bases and at J to 5 bases, leaving 3 bases not matched to a gene. CDR3 size: 15 residues. From germline, CDR1 is SGHRS and CDR2 YFSETQ. A v3.0 immunoSEQ assay was performed at survey level. Libraries were prepared by immunoSEQ multiplex PCR; TCRdb keeps only in-frame clonotypes and omits some of them. The repertoire consists of about 22,000 clones, with approximately 86% occurring once and the leading ten covering approximately 4%. This TCR was recovered from a young man with HIV. The rearrangement uses TRBV5-1 and TRBJ1-5, with TRBD1 identical over 9 bases. The sequenced sample was unsorted PBMCs, obtained 4 years after starting antiretroviral therapy. The CDR3 region has the DNA TGCGCCAGCAGCTTGGATGGGGACAGGGATCAGCCCCAGCATTTT. This translates into CASSLDGDRDQPQHF.